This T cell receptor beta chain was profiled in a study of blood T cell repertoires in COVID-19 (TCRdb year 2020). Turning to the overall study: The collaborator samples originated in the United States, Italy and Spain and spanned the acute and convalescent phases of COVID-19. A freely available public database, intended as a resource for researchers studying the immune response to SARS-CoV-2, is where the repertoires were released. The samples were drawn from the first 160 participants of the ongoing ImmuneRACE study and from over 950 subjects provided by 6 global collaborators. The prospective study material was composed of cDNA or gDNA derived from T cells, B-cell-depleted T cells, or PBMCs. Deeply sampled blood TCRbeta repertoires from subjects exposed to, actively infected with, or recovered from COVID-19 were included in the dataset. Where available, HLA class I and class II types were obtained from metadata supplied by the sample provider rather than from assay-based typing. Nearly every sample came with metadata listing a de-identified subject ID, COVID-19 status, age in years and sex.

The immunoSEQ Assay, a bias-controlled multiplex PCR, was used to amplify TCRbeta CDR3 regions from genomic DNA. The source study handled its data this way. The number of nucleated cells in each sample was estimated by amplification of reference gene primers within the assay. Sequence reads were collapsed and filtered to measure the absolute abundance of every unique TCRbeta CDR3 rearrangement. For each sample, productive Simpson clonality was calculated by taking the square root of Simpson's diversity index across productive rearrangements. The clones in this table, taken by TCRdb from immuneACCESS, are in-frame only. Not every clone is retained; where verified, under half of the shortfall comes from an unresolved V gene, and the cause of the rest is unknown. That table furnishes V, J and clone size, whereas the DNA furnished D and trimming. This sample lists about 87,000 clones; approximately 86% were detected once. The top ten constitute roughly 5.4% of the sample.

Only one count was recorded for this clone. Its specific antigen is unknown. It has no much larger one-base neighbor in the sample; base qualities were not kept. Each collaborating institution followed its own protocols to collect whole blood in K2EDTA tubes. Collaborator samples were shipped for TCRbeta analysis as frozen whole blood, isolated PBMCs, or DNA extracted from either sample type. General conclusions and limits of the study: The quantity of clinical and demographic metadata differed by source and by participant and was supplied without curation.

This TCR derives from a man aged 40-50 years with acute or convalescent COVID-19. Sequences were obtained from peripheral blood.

The CDR3 amino acid sequence is: CASSLRTGERFTEAFF. The nucleotide sequence reads as follows: TGTGCCAGCAGCCTCAGGACAGGGGAAAGGTTCACTGAAGCTTTCTTT. The V and J genes are TRBV7-2 and TRBJ1-1; 9 bases in the middle match TRBD1. The CDR3 numbers 16 residues from cysteine through phenylalanine. The only DNA kept is the CDR3, 48 bases in frame from the first base. Trimming takes 5 bases off V and 4 bases off J; junction bases not matched to a gene: 11. From a lookup of the germline V gene, CDR1 and CDR2 are SGHTA and FQGNSA.